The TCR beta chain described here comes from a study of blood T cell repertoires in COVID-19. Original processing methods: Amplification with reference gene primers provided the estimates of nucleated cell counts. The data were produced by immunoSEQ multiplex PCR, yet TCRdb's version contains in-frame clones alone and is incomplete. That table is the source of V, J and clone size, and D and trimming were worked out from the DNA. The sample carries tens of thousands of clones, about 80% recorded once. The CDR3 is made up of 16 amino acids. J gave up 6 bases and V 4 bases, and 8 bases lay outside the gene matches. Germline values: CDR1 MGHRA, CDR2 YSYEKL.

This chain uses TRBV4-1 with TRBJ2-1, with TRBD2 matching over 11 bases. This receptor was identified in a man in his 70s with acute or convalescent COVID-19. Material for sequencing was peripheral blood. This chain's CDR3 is CASSRVLAGVVNEQFF. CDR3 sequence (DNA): TGCGCCAGCAGCCGAGTACTAGCGGGAGTAGTCAATGAGCAGTTCTTC.